This entry features one TCR beta chain sequence. The germline V gene encodes CDR1 KGHSH and CDR2 LQKENI. The CDR3 extends over 14 amino acids. V shed 5 bases, J shed 4 bases, and the junction held 2 bases outside the gene matches. The data derive from a study of blood T cell repertoires in COVID-19. In the original processing: Amplification of reference gene primers provided the estimated nucleated cell counts. Only in-frame clones appear in the TCRdb table, and some are missing; sequencing was by immunoSEQ multiplex PCR. Clonal size and the V and J genes are those of that table, whereas D and trimming came from the DNA. The profile shows about 180,000 clones, roughly nine tenths of them singletons.

The sequencing sample was made of peripheral blood. The TCR comes from a man aged 18 to 29 who had recovered from COVID-19. The chain carries TRBV18 and TRBJ1-5, with 10 bases that match TRBD1. CDR3 in amino acids: CASSTGQGNQPQHF. CDR3 sequence (DNA): TGTGCCAGCTCAACGGGACAGGGGAATCAGCCCCAGCATTTT.